This T cell receptor (beta chain) was retrieved from a study of blood T cell repertoires in COVID-19. TCRdb's copy holds only in-frame clones and misses some; the assay was immunoSEQ multiplex PCR. The table shows roughly 50,000 clones, with 84% occurring only once. V lost 2 bases and J lost 8; bases outside the gene matches: 11. Germline CDR1 and CDR2: MGHRA and YSYEKL. This CDR3 has 16 residues. Specimen: peripheral blood. The sequence came from a man aged 50 to 60 with acute or convalescent COVID-19. The chain joins TRBV4-1 to TRBJ1-4; TRBD1 agrees at 7 bases. CDR3 coding DNA: TGCGCCAGCAGCCAACCCGGCAGGGGGAGAGGAGAAAAACTGTTTTTT. This gives the protein CASSQPGRGRGEKLFF.